This T cell receptor (beta chain) was identified in a study of T-cell memory formation after mild COVID-19. In TCRdb, the 5' RACE reads were re-called with MiXCR into one record per CDR3 protein. The table lists a few hundred thousand distinct CDR3 sequences, 25% to 30% of them singletons. Trimming shortened V by 1 base and J by 6 bases, and 9 bases separated the two germline ends. The CDR3 length is 13 residues. The germline gives CDR1 LGHDT, CDR2 YNNKEL (reference sequence). Sequenced input: PBMCs or a T cell subset sorted from them (not recorded which). The chain is built from TRBV3-1 and TRBJ1-1; no clear D gene. The TCR was taken from an adult woman who had mild COVID-19 (a few samples of this study predate the infection). Cell type and time point are not known. The CDR3 DNA reads TGTGCCAGCAGCCAAGGGGAGTGGGCTGAAGCTTTCTTT. Protein: CASSQGEWAEAFF. Filled out from reference TRBV3-1 and TRBJ1-1, the complete variable domain reads DTAVSQTPKYLVTQMGNDKSIKCEQNLGHDTMYWYKQDSKKFLKIMFSYNNKELIINETVPNRFSPKSPDKAHLNLHINSLELGDSAVYFCASSQGEWAEAFFGQGTRLTVV.